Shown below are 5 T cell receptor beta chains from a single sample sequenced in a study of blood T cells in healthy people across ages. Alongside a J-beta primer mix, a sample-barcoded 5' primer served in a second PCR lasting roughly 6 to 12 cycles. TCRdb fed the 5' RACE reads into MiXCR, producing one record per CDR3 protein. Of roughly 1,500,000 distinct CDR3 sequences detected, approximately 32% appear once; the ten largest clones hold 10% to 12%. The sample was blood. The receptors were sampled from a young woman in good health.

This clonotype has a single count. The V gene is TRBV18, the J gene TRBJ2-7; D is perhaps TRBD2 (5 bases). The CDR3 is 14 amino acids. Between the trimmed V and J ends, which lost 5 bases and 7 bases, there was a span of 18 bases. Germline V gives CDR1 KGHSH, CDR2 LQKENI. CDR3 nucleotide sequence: TGTGCCAGCTCAGTCTTGGACTTAGCCTGGGAGCAGTACTTC. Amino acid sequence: CASSVLDLAWEQYF.

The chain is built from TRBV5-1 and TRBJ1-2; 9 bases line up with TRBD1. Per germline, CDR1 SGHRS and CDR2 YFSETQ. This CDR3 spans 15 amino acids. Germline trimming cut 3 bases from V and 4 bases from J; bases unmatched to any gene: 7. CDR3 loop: CASSSRTGATYGYTF. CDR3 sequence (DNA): TGCGCCAGCAGCTCTAGGACAGGGGCCACCTATGGCTACACCTTC.

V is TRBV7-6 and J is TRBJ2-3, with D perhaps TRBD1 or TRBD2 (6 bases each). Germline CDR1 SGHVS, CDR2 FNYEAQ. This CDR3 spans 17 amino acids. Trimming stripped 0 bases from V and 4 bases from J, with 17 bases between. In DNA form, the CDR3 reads TGTGCCAGCAGCTTAGCCCAGAGGAAAGGGGGGCCAGATACGCAGTATTTT. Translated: CASSLAQRKGGPDTQYF.

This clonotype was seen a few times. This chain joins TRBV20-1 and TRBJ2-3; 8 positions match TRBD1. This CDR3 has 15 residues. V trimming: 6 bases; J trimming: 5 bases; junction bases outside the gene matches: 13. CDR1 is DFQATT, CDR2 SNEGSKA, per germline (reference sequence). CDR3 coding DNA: TGCAGTGCGTTCGGACAGGGAAAGGGGGGAGATACGCAGTATTTT. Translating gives CSAFGQGKGGDTQYF.

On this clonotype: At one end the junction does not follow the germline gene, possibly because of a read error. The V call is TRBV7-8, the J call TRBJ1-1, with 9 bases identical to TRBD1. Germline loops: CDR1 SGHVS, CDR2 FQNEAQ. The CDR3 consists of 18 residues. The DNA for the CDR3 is TGTGCCAGCAGCTTATTAATAGGGACAGGGCGAGAACCGACTGGAGCTTTCTTT. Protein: CASSLLIGTGREPTGAFF.